The subject of this entry is one T cell receptor (beta chain). Its target antigen remains unknown. Base qualities were left out, and no much larger clone turns up one base away. V has 5 bases trimmed and J has 4 bases trimmed; junction bases matching no gene number 4. The CDR3 covers 13 residues, taking in both the cysteine and the phenylalanine. Of all the DNA, just the CDR3 is kept, 39 bases in frame from base 1. CDR1 SGHDN and CDR2 FVKESK are derived from the germline V gene. Synthetic TCR analog templates were spiked into each PCR to estimate absolute template abundance from read counts. Using the immunoSEQ assay, TCRbeta CDR3 regions were amplified from genomic DNA with bias-controlled V and J gene primers. Sequencing of rearranged TCRbeta segments was performed at approximately 20X coverage. Turning to the authors' computational methods: Sequencing errors were corrected by clustering, and CDR3s were annotated against IMGT so that V, D and J genes could be assigned. Out-of-frame and stop-codon sequences were excluded, and only productive TCRbeta rearrangements were used in downstream analyses. Clonality was computed as one minus Shannon entropy normalized by the log of the number of unique productive sequences. Fisher's exact test with Benjamini-Hochberg correction, using a cutoff of adjusted p below 0.01, was how clones that differed between time points or between blood and tumor were identified. TCRdb took this table from immuneACCESS and kept in-frame rearrangements with V and J called. Such tables lack part of the clones; where checked against another copy, unresolved V genes explain under half of the gap, and the rest is unexplained. The D gene and trimming were derived from the DNA, and the V and J assignments and clone size from that table. The sample table holds about 55,000 clones, of which roughly 80% were seen once. The biggest ten clones account for around 3.6% of the sample.

A total of some 30 patients with locally advanced or metastatic urothelial carcinoma, treated at Memorial Sloan Kettering on a trial protocol, made up the cohort. Peripheral blood mononuclear cells were collected pretreatment and during treatment, at between 1 and 8 total time points per patient. The Qiagen DNeasy Blood extraction kit was used to purify genomic DNA from total PBMCs and tumor samples. Collected pretreatment and during treatment, PBMCs were isolated and stored as previously described. The record originates from a study of PD-L1 blockade in urothelial cancer (dated by TCRdb to between 2016 and 2019). Notes on the research overall: All patients started therapy around 2014 and received atezolizumab 1,200 mg intravenously every 3 weeks. About nine tenths of the roughly 29 patients were identified as males with urothelial cancer of bladder origin, and a prior smoking history was reported by 18 of 29 patients. Patients had an ECOG performance status of 0 or 1 and had received between 0 and 3 prior chemotherapy regimens. Blood samples were analyzed at two time points: 3 weeks after treatment start (second dose) and 6 weeks after treatment start. A median of roughly 140,000 T cells and approximately 86,000 unique TCRs was obtained from blood samples, and a median clonality of approximately 0.077 was observed. The study was an exploratory multi-omic analysis of somatic, immune and clinical correlates of response to PD-L1 blockade with atezolizumab in urothelial cancer. Pretreatment tumor samples, along with matched peripheral blood serially collected before and after atezolizumab treatment, were subjected to TCR sequencing. Progression-free survival longer than 6 months counted as durable clinical benefit, and TCR features were additionally tested against both progression-free and overall survival. Whole exome sequencing and RNA sequencing of pretreatment tumors were performed alongside TCR sequencing in the same patients. Several patients reached durable clinical benefit, while 20 or so patients did not. Pretreatment blood TCR-seq was available for 30 or so patients, at least one posttreatment blood collection was obtained for about 24 patients, and tumor TCR-seq was available for about 24 patients. Study-level results and caveats: Improved progression-free and overall survival was associated with having pretreatment peripheral blood TCR clonality below the median. At 3 weeks after the start of treatment, tumor-associated TCR clones in peripheral blood had expanded more in patients with durable benefit (n of about 20, p = 0.022). Because the sample size was small (n of about 30) and many of the analyses were exploratory, the results are meant to be hypothesis-generating.

This chain is built from TRBV14 and TRBJ1-1; a stretch of 7 junction bases matches TRBD1. Sequenced here: PBMCs, sampled around atezolizumab (anti-PD-L1) treatment. This TCR derives from a man aged 70-80 years with urothelial cancer. The CDR3 is CASSEQGITEAFF. The DNA is TGTGCCAGCAGCGAACAGGGGATCACTGAAGCTTTCTTT.